This T cell receptor (beta chain) was identified during a study of CD8+ T cells in alopecia areata. This clone was counted a few times. Following RNA extraction, reverse transcription yielded cDNA that acted as the sequencing template. Assay: immunoSEQ multiplex PCR; the TCRdb copy retains only in-frame clones and omits some. Altogether some 130,000 clones are present, about 57% being singletons, with the ten largest covering under 5%. Isolation of CD4+ and CD8+ T cells from PBMCs was achieved by sorting. This TCR was recovered from a human donor with alopecia areata. The sequencing here drew on CD4+ T cells sorted from blood, taken at week 0.

DNA of the CDR3: TGTGCCAGCAGTTGGCAGGGGTTAGGAGAGACCCAGTACTTC. It yields the protein CASSWQGLGETQYF. The genes are TRBV6-5 and TRBJ2-5; D is possibly TRBD1 (6 bases). The CDR3 totals 14 residues. The V end lost 4 bases, the J end lost 4 bases, and 13 bases lay between the germline ends. CDR1 is MNHEY and CDR2 is SVGAGI in the germline V gene.